The 22 T cell receptor beta chains below were found in one sample sequenced in a study of blood T cell repertoires in COVID-19 (dated by TCRdb to the early 2020s). Libraries were prepared through the immunoSEQ multiplex PCR assay. TCRdb took over this immuneACCESS table, retaining in-frame rearrangements with V and J assigned. Such tables are incomplete; in checked studies, under half of the missing clones stem from an unresolved V gene, and the remainder is unexplained. Here the sample has 200,000 to 250,000 clones; 75% to 90% occur a single time. The biggest ten clones account for around 3.8% of the sample. Sequencing used PBMCs or T cells enriched from blood (not recorded which). The source is a middle-aged woman with acute COVID-19.

The rearrangement uses TRBV11-2 and TRBJ1-6; the D gene is possibly TRBD1 (6 bases). Trimming pared 5 bases from V and 0 bases from J, leaving 20 bases between. Per the germline V gene, CDR1 is SGHAT and CDR2 is FQNNGV. The CDR3 loop spans 19 amino acids. The CDR3 bases are TGTGCCAGCAGCGTGTCGGGGGGCCTTATGAGCTCCTATAATTCACCCCTCCACTTT. Its protein product is CASSVSGGLMSSYNSPLHF.

This clone was recorded many times. The gene calls are TRBV12-3 or TRBV12-4 and TRBJ1-1; D not certain. The length of the CDR3 is 13 residues. Trimming pared 6 bases from V and 6 bases from J, leaving 14 bases between. As DNA, the CDR3 is TGTGCCAGCAGATATAACGTCCGGTCTGAAGCTTTCTTT. As protein: CASRYNVRSEAFF.

The V and J genes are TRBV5-8 and TRBJ1-5; tentative D call: TRBD1 (6 bases). Germline V lookup: CDR1 SGHTS, CDR2 YDEGEE. This CDR3 region has 17 residues. Trimming shortened V by 0 bases and J by 1 base, and 14 bases separated the two germline ends. The chain's CDR3 is CASSLDLGQRSNQPQHF. CDR3 sequence (DNA): TGTGCCAGCAGCTTGGATCTAGGACAGCGAAGCAATCAGCCCCAGCATTTT.

This sequence joins TRBV2 and TRBJ1-2; TRBD1 agrees at 8 bases. This CDR3 contains 15 residues. With V trimmed by 7 bases and J by 8 bases, 15 bases remained unmatched. Germline assignment: CDR1 SNHLY and CDR2 FYNNEI. CDR3 DNA sequence: TGTGCCAGCACCCGCGGCTTGGACAGGGCGGGGGGCTACACCTTC. Translated, it gives CASTRGLDRAGGYTF.

This clone was observed once. The CDR3 DNA follows: TGCGCCAGCAGCTTGTCTGGGCCGGATGGCTACACCTTC. Protein sequence: CASSLSGPDGYTF. The chain recombines TRBV5-1 with TRBJ1-2, with no clear D. Trimming pared 1 base from V and 6 bases from J, leaving 10 bases between. Germline V gives CDR1 SGHRS, CDR2 YFSETQ. CDR3 size: 13 residues.

The V gene is TRBV30, the J gene TRBJ1-4, with D possibly TRBD1 on 6 matching bases. There are 14 residues in the CDR3. V dropped 0 bases and J dropped 7 bases, with 12 bases sitting between them. Germline values: CDR1 GTSNPN, CDR2 SVGIG (reference sequence). CDR3: CAWSVGGAGEKLFF. CDR3 coding DNA: TGTGCCTGGAGTGTAGGGGGGGCAGGTGAAAAACTGTTTTTT.

The genes are TRBV28 and TRBJ1-3; the match to TRBD1 covers 7 bases. Per the germline V gene, CDR1 is MDHEN and CDR2 is SYDVKM. The CDR3 is 15 amino acids. The J segment lost 4 bases and the V segment lost 5 bases, leaving 8 bases of the junction unmatched. The chain's CDR3 is CASSPPGTAGNTIYF. Written as DNA, the CDR3 is TGTGCCAGCAGTCCCCCTGGGACAGCGGGAAACACCATATATTTT.

This clone was detected a few times. The chain couples TRBV5-8 to TRBJ2-1, with 15 bases that match TRBD2. The CDR3 consists of 18 residues. Germline loops: CDR1 SGHTS, CDR2 YDEGEE. The trim removed 3 bases at V and 0 bases at J, leaving 4 bases unmatched. CDR3 DNA sequence: TGTGCCAGCAGCTCGGGACTAGCGGGGGGTTACTCCTACAATGAGCAGTTCTTC. Amino acids: CASSSGLAGGYSYNEQFF. Full variable domain (outside the CDR3, taken from reference TRBV5-8 and TRBJ2-1): EAGVTQSPTHLIKTRGQQATLRCSPISGHTSVYWYQQALGLGLQFLLWYDEGEERNRGNFPPRFSGRQFPNYSSELNVNALELEDSALYLCASSSGLAGGYSYNEQFFGPGTRLTVL.

The chain uses TRBV13 and TRBJ2-3, with 9 bases that match TRBD2. Germline trimming cut 6 bases from V and 1 base from J; bases unmatched to any gene: 2. Germline V gene data show CDR1 as PRHDT and CDR2 as FYEKMQ (reference sequence). This CDR3 region has 14 residues. The CDR3 region has the DNA TGTGCCAGCAGACAGCGGGGGGGCACAGATACGCAGTATTTT. As protein: CASRQRGGTDTQYF. The full variable domain, rest sourced from reference TRBV13 and TRBJ2-3, is AAGVIQSPRHLIKEKRETATLKCYPIPRHDTVYWYQQGPGQDPQFLISFYEKMQSDKGSIPDRFSAQQFSDYHSELNMSSLELGDSALYFCASRQRGGTDTQYFGPGTRLTVL.

The chain employs TRBV6-4 and TRBJ1-1; 7 positions agree with TRBD1. The CDR3 has 14 amino acids. CDR1 is MRHNA, CDR2 SNTAGT, per germline. The V and J ends lost 3 bases and 1 base, in that order; junction bases with no gene match: 2. The CDR3 here is CASSEDRTNTEAFF. For the CDR3, the DNA is TGTGCCAGCAGTGAGGACAGGACGAACACTGAAGCTTTCTTT.

The rearrangement joins TRBV12-3 or TRBV12-4 to TRBJ2-5; no firm D call. V was clipped by 3 bases and J by 5 bases, with 10 bases between them. The CDR3 consists of 13 residues. CDR3 bases: TGTGCCAGCAGTTTGTCGCTAGTCGAGACCCAGTACTTC. Translated: CASSLSLVETQYF.

This chain uses TRBV27 with TRBJ1-2; the match to TRBD1 covers 7 bases. With 8 bases clipped from V and 3 bases from J, the junction kept 9 bases outside the gene matches. Germline loops: CDR1 MNHEY, CDR2 SMNVEV (reference sequence). The CDR3 loop spans 14 amino acids. Here the CDR3 reads CASGRQGMDYGYTF. CDR3 nucleotides: TGTGCCAGCGGTCGACAGGGTATGGACTATGGCTACACCTTC.

The chain combines TRBV5-5 with TRBJ1-1; 9 positions agree with TRBD1. Germline V lookup: CDR1 SGHKS, CDR2 YYEKEE (reference sequence). The CDR3 is 15 amino acids. Trimming cost V 4 bases and J 4 bases; bases outside gene matches: 8. For the CDR3, the DNA is TGTGCCAGCAGCCTCCGGACAGGGGCGGCCACTGAAGCTTTCTTT. This sequence encodes CASSLRTGAATEAFF.

The rearrangement uses TRBV29-1 and TRBJ1-1, with D possibly being TRBD1 (6 bases). The V end was cut by 7 bases, the J end by 6 bases, with 21 bases between. Looked up from germline, CDR1 is SQVTM and CDR2 is ANQGSEA. CDR3 size: 14 residues. CDR3 bases: TGCAGCGCTGCACAACAGGGAAGTGTGGCTGAAGCTTTCTTT. Encoded protein: CSAAQQGSVAEAFF.

V is TRBV19 and J is TRBJ2-1; D remains ambiguous. Trimming took 3 bases from V and 0 from J, leaving 15 bases between them. This CDR3 is built from 17 residues. Per the germline V gene, CDR1 is LNHDA and CDR2 is SQIVND (reference sequence). The CDR3 DNA follows: TGTGCCAGTAGTATTCTACGAGGTTCGAGCTCCTACAATGAGCAGTTCTTC. It is translated as CASSILRGSSSYNEQFF.

The chain joins TRBV27 to TRBJ1-1; TRBD1 is a possible D gene (5 bases). Trimming took 10 bases from V and 5 from J, leaving 17 bases between them. CDR1 is MNHEY, CDR2 SMNVEV, per germline (reference sequence). The CDR3 has 13 amino acids. CDR3 coding DNA: TGTGCCACCAGGTCGGGGGGAGGGACTGAAGCTTTCTTT. Translating gives CATRSGGGTEAFF.

The chain joins TRBV19 to TRBJ1-1, with D perhaps TRBD1 (5 bases). Trimming took off 4 bases at V and 0 bases at J, with 12 bases between the two ends. The CDR3 runs to 15 residues. CDR1 is LNHDA, CDR2 SQIVND, per germline (reference sequence). The CDR3 loop reads CASSSQGLMNTEAFF. The CDR3 DNA is TGTGCCAGTAGTAGTCAGGGACTTATGAACACTGAAGCTTTCTTT.

This clone was detected once. The rearrangement joins TRBV9 to TRBJ2-2; D not certain. V was clipped by 0 bases and J by 8 bases, with 5 bases between them. The CDR3 contains 12 residues. The germline CDR1 and CDR2 sequences are SGDLS and YYNGEE. The CDR3 here is CASSVVRGELFF. The CDR3 DNA reads as TGTGCCAGCAGCGTAGTTCGGGGGGAGCTGTTTTTT.

The chain carries TRBV6-5 and TRBJ1-4; D remains ambiguous. The germline gives CDR1 MNHEY, CDR2 SVGAGI. This CDR3 is built from 15 residues. Trimming left V 8 bases short and J 4 bases short, with 17 bases between. CDR3 nucleotides: TGTGCCAGCGGTAGAAGGTCCCAGGTTAATGAAAAACTGTTTTTT. Its protein product is CASGRRSQVNEKLFF.

The chain links TRBV19 to TRBJ1-1, with D perhaps TRBD1 (5 bases). V lost 3 bases to trimming and J lost 1 base, with 15 bases between them. The CDR3 is made up of 16 amino acids. The germline CDR1 and CDR2 sequences are LNHDA and SQIVND (reference sequence). The CDR3 DNA follows: TGTGCCAGTAGTATGGACCAGGGAAAAAGGAACACTGAAGCTTTCTTT. Its protein is CASSMDQGKRNTEAFF. The full variable domain, in which reference TRBV19 and TRBJ1-1 provide the parts outside the CDR3, is DGGITQSPKYLFRKEGQNVTLSCEQNLNHDAMYWYRQDPGQGLRLIYYSQIVNDFQKGDIAEGYSVSREKKESFPLTVTSAQKNPTAFYLCASSMDQGKRNTEAFFGQGTRLTVV.

The chain has TRBV9 and TRBJ1-4; D possibly corresponds to TRBD1 (5 bases). Germline V gene sequence: CDR1 SGDLS, CDR2 YYNGEE. V shed 2 bases and J shed 4 bases, with 15 bases lying between them. The CDR3 has 16 amino acids. For the CDR3, the DNA is TGTGCCAGCAGCGTCGGGACTAACCACTATAATGAAAAACTGTTTTTT. This codes for CASSVGTNHYNEKLFF.

The V gene is TRBV7-8, the J gene TRBJ1-2; D may be TRBD1 (5 bases). Deletions cut 2 bases from V and 6 bases from J, with 19 bases between. This CDR3 has 16 amino acids. The V gene's germline CDR1 is SGHVS and CDR2 FQNEAQ. DNA for the CDR3: TGTGCCAGCAGCTTATCCACAACCGGGGGAGGGAATGGCTACACCTTC. Encoded protein: CASSLSTTGGGNGYTF.